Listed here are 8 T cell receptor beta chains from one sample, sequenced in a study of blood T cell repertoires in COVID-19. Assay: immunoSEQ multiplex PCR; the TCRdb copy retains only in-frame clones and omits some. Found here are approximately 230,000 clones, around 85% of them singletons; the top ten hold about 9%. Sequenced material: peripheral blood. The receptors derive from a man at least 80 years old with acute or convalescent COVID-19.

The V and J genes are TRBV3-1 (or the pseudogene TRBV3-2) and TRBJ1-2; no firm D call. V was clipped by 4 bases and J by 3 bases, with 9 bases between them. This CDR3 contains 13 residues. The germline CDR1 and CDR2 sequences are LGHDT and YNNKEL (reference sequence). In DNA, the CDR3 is TGTGCCAGCAGCCTCCGGTCCGACTATGGCTACACCTTC. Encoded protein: CASSLRSDYGYTF.

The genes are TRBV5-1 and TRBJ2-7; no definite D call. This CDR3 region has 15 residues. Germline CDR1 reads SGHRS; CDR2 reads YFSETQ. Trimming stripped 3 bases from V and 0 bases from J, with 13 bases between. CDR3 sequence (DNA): TGCGCCAGCAGCTGGTCGGAGACCAGCTCCTACGAGCAGTACTTC. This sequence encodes CASSWSETSSYEQYF.

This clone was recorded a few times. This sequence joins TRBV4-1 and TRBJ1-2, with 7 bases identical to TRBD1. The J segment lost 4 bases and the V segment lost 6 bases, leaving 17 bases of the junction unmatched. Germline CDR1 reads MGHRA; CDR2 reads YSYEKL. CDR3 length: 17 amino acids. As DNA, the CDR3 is TGCGCCAGCAGTCCCATAGTAGCAACAGGGGAAAGCTATGGCTACACCTTC. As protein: CASSPIVATGESYGYTF.

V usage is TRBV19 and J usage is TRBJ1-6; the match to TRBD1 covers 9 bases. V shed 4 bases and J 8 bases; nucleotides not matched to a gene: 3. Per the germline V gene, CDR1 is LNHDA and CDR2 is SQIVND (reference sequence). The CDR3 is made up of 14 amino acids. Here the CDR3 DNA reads TGTGCCAGTAGTAGGGGACAGGGTCATTCACCCCTCCACTTT. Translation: CASSRGQGHSPLHF.

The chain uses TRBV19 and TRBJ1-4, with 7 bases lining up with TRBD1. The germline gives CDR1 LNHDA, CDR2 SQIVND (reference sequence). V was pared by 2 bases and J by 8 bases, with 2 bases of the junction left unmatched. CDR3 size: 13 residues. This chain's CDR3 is CASSIRGREKLFF. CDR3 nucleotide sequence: TGTGCCAGTAGTATAAGGGGGCGCGAAAAACTGTTTTTT.

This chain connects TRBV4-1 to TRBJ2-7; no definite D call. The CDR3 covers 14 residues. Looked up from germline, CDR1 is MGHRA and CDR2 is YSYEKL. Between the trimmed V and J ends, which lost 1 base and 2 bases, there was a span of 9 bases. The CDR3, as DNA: TGCGCCAGCAGCCAAGTGAGTGAGCCCTACGAGCAGTACTTC. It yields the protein CASSQVSEPYEQYF.

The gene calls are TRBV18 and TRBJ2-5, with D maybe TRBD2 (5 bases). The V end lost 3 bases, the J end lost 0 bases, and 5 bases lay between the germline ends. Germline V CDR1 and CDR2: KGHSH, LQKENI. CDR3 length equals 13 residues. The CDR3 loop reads CASSPGNQETQYF. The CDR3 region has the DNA TGTGCCAGCTCACCCGGGAACCAAGAGACCCAGTACTTC.

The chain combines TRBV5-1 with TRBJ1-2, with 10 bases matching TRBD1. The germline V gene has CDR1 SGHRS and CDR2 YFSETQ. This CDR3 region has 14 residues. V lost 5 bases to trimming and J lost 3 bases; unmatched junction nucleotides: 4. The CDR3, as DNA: TGCGCCAGCAGGGTGGACAGGGGGGACTATGGCTACACCTTC. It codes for CASRVDRGDYGYTF.